This T cell receptor (beta chain) was recorded in a study of T cells after yellow fever vaccination (dated by TCRdb to the late 2010s). Study-wide context: The SMART-Seq v4 Ultra Low Input RNA kit was used to prepare libraries from fractions with low cell numbers. Bulk TCR alpha and beta repertoires were sequenced longitudinally to track T-cell clones before and after primary and booster YFV17D yellow fever vaccination. Two healthy male donors, one aged 18 to 30 and one aged 30 to 40 years, made up the cohort. Blood was drawn at multiple timepoints before and after primary and secondary immunization, with bulk PBMC replicates and cell subsets isolated. Here is what the overall study found, with its caveats: The secondary T-cell response was weaker than the primary response but faster, peaking on day 5 instead of day 15. Computational filtering was needed because FACS-sorted repertoires could contain abundant contaminating clonotypes from the bulk population. After the booster, most clones that had expanded after primary vaccination were detected again (around 95% of CD4 and over 75% of CD8), suggesting broad maintenance of memory. A small fraction of clonotypes appeared in both the CD4 and CD8 compartments, likely as a result of convergent recombination. Only a couple of donors were included in the study, so the extent to which the findings can be generalized is limited.

This clonotype was seen repeatedly, ten times or more. No antigen is known for it. No quality values exist for individual bases; no much larger clone is one base distant. TCR cDNA was synthesized by 5'RACE template switching, through which a universal primer site and unique molecular identifiers were introduced. Priming for cDNA synthesis came from both the TCR alpha and TCR beta constant segments. Libraries were amplified in two PCR steps, with sample barcodes and sequencing adapters added in the second step. Sequencing of the libraries was done on either Illumina HiSeq 2500 (2x100 bp) or NovaSeq (2x150 bp). As for how the authors treated the data: MIGEC was used to demultiplex reads and collapse the reads into UMI consensus sequences, and MiXCR was used for V(D)J alignment. Clonotypes responding to the vaccine were identified with edgeR on replicate PBMC samples, with the criteria of FDR below 0.01 and a log2 fold change above 5 up to day 15. Bulk clonotypes were assigned CD4 or CD8 identity according to which sequenced CD4 or CD8 repertoire held them at higher abundance. TCRdb passed the public sequencing reads through fastp at Q25 and MiXCR, retaining productive beta sequences. CDR3 protein sequences are deduplicated, and each keeps its most common genes and DNA. Clone size and V and J calls follow TCRdb, not the original study. For this sample the table gives over 100,000 distinct CDR3 sequences, of which under 9% were detected only once. The ten biggest clones cover over 25% of the sample.

V is cut back by 4 bases and J by 6 bases, with 6 bases in the junction unmatched. The germline V gene (reference sequence) yields LGHDT for CDR1 and YNNKEL for CDR2. The cysteine opens and the phenylalanine closes a CDR3 of 13 amino acids. Of all the DNA, just the CDR3 is kept, 39 bases in frame from base 1. Read against the paper, the sample's treatment or condition label means: live attenuated yellow fever vaccine strain. PBMCs were isolated from peripheral blood using a standard Ficoll-Paque protocol. CD4 and CD8 T-cell fractions were isolated with Dynabeads CD4 and CD8 positive selection kits. TriZol was used to extract RNA from bulk PBMCs, from CD4 and CD8 fractions, and from dextramer-positive and dextramer-negative fractions.

Sequenced material: CD8+ T cells sorted from PBMCs, taken 45 days after the yellow fever booster vaccination. Recombination linked TRBV3-1 to TRBJ2-7, and TRBD1 matches 7 of the central bases. This sequence was found in a man aged 25-45 years who received the YFV17D yellow fever vaccine. The CDR3 reads as follows: CASSPVTGSEQYF. The sequenced DNA: TGTGCCAGCAGCCCCGTGACAGGGAGCGAGCAGTACTTC.